This T cell receptor (beta chain) was recovered during a study of PD-L1 blockade in urothelial cancer. Study-wide background: Atezolizumab, begun by patients in about 2014, was given at 1,200 mg intravenously every 3 weeks. Specimens of blood held a median count of 141,255 T cells.

Enrolled patients showed locally advanced or metastatic urothelial carcinoma. Each patient gave between 1 and 8 samples of peripheral blood mononuclear cells, which were collected pretreatment and during treatment. This CDR3 comprises 15 residues. V dropped 3 bases and J dropped 4; count of bases not matched to a gene: 5. Germline V lookup: CDR1 KGHSH, CDR2 LQKENI. Clones were sequenced by immunoSEQ multiplex PCR, and TCRdb holds only the in-frame ones, with some missing. The data contain some 41,000 clones, more than 70% of them singletons. Material: PBMCs, obtained around atezolizumab (anti-PD-L1) treatment. The chain uses TRBV18 and TRBJ2-3; 9 bases are a match to TRBD2. This sequence was found in a woman aged 55-70 years with urothelial cancer. This CDR3 is CASSPIAGEPDTQYF. The CDR3 bases are TGTGCCAGCTCACCCATAGCGGGGGAACCAGATACGCAGTATTTT.